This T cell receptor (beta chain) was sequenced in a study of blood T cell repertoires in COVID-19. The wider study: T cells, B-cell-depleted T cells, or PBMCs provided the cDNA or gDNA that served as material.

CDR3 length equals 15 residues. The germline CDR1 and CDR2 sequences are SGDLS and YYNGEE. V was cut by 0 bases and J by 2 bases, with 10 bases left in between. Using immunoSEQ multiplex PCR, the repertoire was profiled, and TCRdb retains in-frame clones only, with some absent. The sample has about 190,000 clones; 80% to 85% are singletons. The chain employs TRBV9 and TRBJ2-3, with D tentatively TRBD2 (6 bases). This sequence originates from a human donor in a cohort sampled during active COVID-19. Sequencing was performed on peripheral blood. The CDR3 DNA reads TGTGCCAGCAGCGTAGCGGGAGCTCACACAGATACGCAGTATTTT. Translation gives CASSVAGAHTDTQYF.